This T cell receptor beta chain was captured in a study of technical replicates of blood from a handful of donors. Between the trimmed V and J ends, which lost 2 bases and 4 bases, there was a span of 9 bases. CDR3 size: 14 residues. CDR1 is MNHNY and CDR2 is SVGAGI in the germline V gene (reference sequence). The data were produced by immunoSEQ multiplex PCR, yet TCRdb's version contains in-frame clones alone and is incomplete. The sample lists under 85,000 clones; 85% to 95% were seen once. Sequencing was performed on T cells isolated from PBMCs. V gene TRBV6-6 combines with J gene TRBJ1-3, with a possible D match to TRBD1 (5 bases). The receptor comes from a human donor in good health. In DNA form, the CDR3 reads TGTGCCAGCAGTTACCACCCAGGGGGAAACACCATATATTTT. It translates to CASSYHPGGNTIYF.